The rows below give T cell receptor beta chains drawn from one sample of a study of shared clonotypes between healthy human individuals. Repertoires were generated with immunoSEQ multiplex PCR, while TCRdb's copy carries only in-frame clones and drops some. The top ten clones hold 0.13% to 0.15% of a sample with roughly 2.5 million clones, around nine tenths of them seen once. The material sequenced was naive CD4+ T cells sorted from blood. These receptor sequences come from a young man in good health. CDR3s include the opening cysteine and the closing phenylalanine or tryptophan. Fields, in order: V gene, J gene, CDR3 protein.

V gene: TRBV6-6; J gene: TRBJ1-2; CDR3 protein: CASSLGQGLNYGYTF
V gene: TRBV30; J gene: TRBJ1-4; CDR3 protein: CAWSRQTTNEKLFF
V gene: TRBV20-1; J gene: TRBJ2-3; CDR3 protein: CSAPGWNTQYF
V gene: TRBV27; J gene: TRBJ2-6; CDR3 protein: CASTRRGANVLTF
V gene: TRBV6-5; J gene: TRBJ1-3; CDR3 protein: CASIKGNTIYF
V gene: TRBV6-6; J gene: TRBJ1-2; CDR3 protein: CASSYSGRDYGYTF
V gene: TRBV5-6; J gene: TRBJ2-3; CDR3 protein: CASSLAGGYFSDTQYF
V gene: TRBV7-2; J gene: TRBJ1-2; CDR3 protein: CASSLAQGLGGYTF
V gene: TRBV6-5; J gene: TRBJ2-7; CDR3 protein: CASSTTTGDSYEQYF
V gene: TRBV25-1; J gene: TRBJ2-5; CDR3 protein: CASSELSGGVQETQYF
V gene: TRBV7-2; J gene: TRBJ2-3; CDR3 protein: CASSSNSGTGTDTQYF
V gene: TRBV7-9; J gene: TRBJ2-3; CDR3 protein: CASSAGTGGRTDTQYF
V gene: TRBV7-2; J gene: TRBJ2-7; CDR3 protein: CASSLVGTGNSYEQYF
V gene: TRBV5-4; J gene: TRBJ2-5; CDR3 protein: CASSLASGVQETQYF
V gene: TRBV28; J gene: TRBJ1-1; CDR3 protein: CASCNRGSTEAFF
V gene: TRBV28; J gene: TRBJ2-7; CDR3 protein: CASSSPGSEQYF
V gene: TRBV10-3; J gene: TRBJ1-3; CDR3 protein: CAIGESGNTIYF
V gene: TRBV18; J gene: TRBJ2-7; CDR3 protein: CASSPDSYYEQYF
V gene: TRBV5-6; J gene: TRBJ2-7; CDR3 protein: CASSLAGTGPQDEQYF
V gene: TRBV6-1; J gene: TRBJ2-7; CDR3 protein: CASSIDRASYEQYF
V gene: TRBV7-2; J gene: TRBJ2-2; CDR3 protein: CASSFLAGVDGELFF
V gene: TRBV6-6; J gene: TRBJ1-4; CDR3 protein: CASRETPGEKLFF
V gene: TRBV6-5; J gene: TRBJ2-3; CDR3 protein: CASGLVSTDTQYF
V gene: TRBV21-1; J gene: TRBJ1-1; CDR3 protein: CASITKDRDGEANTEAFF
V gene: TRBV6-5; J gene: TRBJ2-7; CDR3 protein: CASSRTNTYEQYF
V gene: TRBV27; J gene: TRBJ1-2; CDR3 protein: CASSLSPDPSAYGYTF
V gene: TRBV28; J gene: TRBJ2-7; CDR3 protein: CASRRANRVGSYEQYF